Below, 20 T cell receptor beta chains from the same sample are listed, as sequenced in a study of OX40 agonist ivuxolimab in advanced cancers. The repertoire was sequenced with immunoSEQ multiplex PCR; TCRdb's copy has only in-frame clones and lacks some. Of about 19,000 clones in the sample, 73% were seen once. The input for sequencing was CD4+ or CD8+ T cells sorted from blood, taken in a trial of the OX40 agonist ivuxolimab. All receptors derive from an adult with an advanced solid tumor such as melanoma, head and neck, liver or kidney cancer.

For the CDR3, the DNA is TGCGCCAGCAGCCAAGTGTGGGGGGGCGCCTCCTACGAGCAGTACTTC. Translating it yields CASSQVWGGASYEQYF. The chain has TRBV4-1 and TRBJ2-7; D perhaps matches TRBD2 (7 bases). This CDR3 has 16 amino acids. CDR1 is MGHRA, CDR2 YSYEKL, per germline. V was shortened by 1 base and J by 0 bases, with 13 bases between the two germline ends.

The chain recombines TRBV5-4 with TRBJ2-7; 7 nucleotides line up with TRBD2. V lost 4 bases, J lost 6 bases, and 13 bases stayed unmatched. This CDR3 has 15 residues. Germline CDR1 reads SGHNT; CDR2 reads YYREEE (reference sequence). CDR3 in DNA: TGTGCCAGCAGCACGACCGGGACTATCCTCGGCGAGCAGTACTTC. This encodes CASSTTGTILGEQYF.

This clone was counted between two and nine times. The CDR3 loop reads CAIQGRLSYEQYF. CDR3 bases: TGTGCCATTCAAGGACGGCTCTCCTACGAGCAGTACTTC. V is TRBV5-3 and J is TRBJ2-7; D remains ambiguous. TRBV5-3 counts as an open reading frame of uncertain function. Trimming stripped 9 bases from V and 0 bases from J, with 13 bases between. The CDR3 consists of 13 residues.

The chain employs TRBV7-8 and TRBJ2-6; D is uncertain. The CDR3 has 14 residues. Trimming removed 3 bases from V and 3 bases from J, with 6 bases in between. Germline V gives CDR1 SGHVS, CDR2 FQNEAQ. CDR3 DNA: TGTGCCAGCAGCTTGACCCTTGGGGCCAACGTCCTGACTTTC. This encodes CASSLTLGANVLTF.

This chain uses TRBV5-4 with TRBJ1-2; D is perhaps TRBD1 (6 bases). The CDR3 totals 14 residues. Per germline, CDR1 SGHNT and CDR2 YYREEE (reference sequence). Trimming left V 4 bases short and J 4 bases short, with 14 bases between. CDR3 residues: CASSGGQLGYGYTF. CDR3 bases: TGTGCCAGCAGCGGGGGACAACTAGGCTATGGCTACACCTTC.

This clone has a single count. This chain links TRBV27 with TRBJ2-7, with 8 bases that match TRBD1. Trimming at V came to 3 bases and at J to 3 bases, leaving 7 bases not matched to a gene. The CDR3 totals 15 residues. Germline loops: CDR1 MNHEY, CDR2 SMNVEV (reference sequence). The DNA of the CDR3 is TGTGCCAGCAGTTTGAGTCAGGGGGCTTTCTACGAGCAGTACTTC. Translating it yields CASSLSQGAFYEQYF.

The rearrangement joins TRBV19 to TRBJ2-5; D remains unclear. The V gene lost 7 bases and the J gene lost 7 bases, with 16 bases spanning the gap. The CDR3 has 13 residues. CDR1 is LNHDA and CDR2 is SQIVND in the germline V gene (reference sequence). DNA of the CDR3: TGTGCCAGTATAGGCTTTCCGAGAGGGACCCAGTACTTC. This translates into CASIGFPRGTQYF.

The V call is TRBV4-1, the J call TRBJ2-1; 12 nucleotides align to TRBD2. The trim removed 7 bases at V and 6 bases at J, leaving 10 bases unmatched. This CDR3 has 16 amino acids. CDR1 is MGHRA, CDR2 YSYEKL, per germline. The CDR3 reads CASNTAGTSGPNEQFF. The DNA of the CDR3 is TGCGCCAGCAATACAGCGGGGACTAGCGGGCCCAATGAGCAGTTCTTC.

The J gene is TRBJ1-6, the V gene TRBV4-3; D is ambiguous. CDR1 and CDR2 (germline): LGHNA, YSLEER. The CDR3 length is 16 residues. Trimming took off 0 bases at V and 5 bases at J, with 11 bases between the two ends. CDR3: CASSQDRRDHNSPLHF. In DNA form, the CDR3 reads TGCGCCAGCAGCCAAGATCGGCGGGATCATAATTCACCCCTCCACTTT.

The genes are TRBV27 and TRBJ1-2; TRBD1 is a possible D gene (5 bases). Trimming stripped 0 bases from V and 3 bases from J, with 5 bases between. The germline gives CDR1 MNHEY, CDR2 SMNVEV (reference sequence). The CDR3 sequence is 13 residues long. This CDR3 is CASSLSRDYGYTF. The CDR3 coding sequence is TGTGCCAGCAGTTTATCCAGGGACTATGGCTACACCTTC.

The chain combines TRBV4-3 with TRBJ2-1; D possibly corresponds to TRBD2 (6 bases). The length of the CDR3 is 15 residues. The V end was cut by 9 bases, the J end by 0 bases, with 15 bases between. Germline V gene data show CDR1 as LGHNA and CDR2 as YSLEER. The CDR3 protein is CARTRDGGSYNEQFF. The CDR3 region has the DNA TGCGCCAGAACTAGGGACGGGGGCTCCTACAATGAGCAGTTCTTC.

The genes are TRBV6-5 and TRBJ1-1; 10 nucleotides match TRBD1. After removal of 6 bases from V and 11 bases from J, the junction contained 6 bases not matched to a gene. The CDR3 runs to 12 residues. Germline CDR1 is MNHEY and CDR2 is SVGAGI. The CDR3 region is CASRAGTGEAFF. CDR3 nucleotide sequence: TGTGCCAGCAGGGCCGGGACAGGGGAGGCTTTCTTT.

This clone was seen more than once but under ten times. J is TRBJ2-7 and V is TRBV6-4, with D maybe TRBD1 (6 bases). The CDR3 spans 14 residues. Trimming cost V 0 bases and J 4 bases, with 10 bases left between them. In germline, CDR1 is MRHNA, CDR2 SNTAGT. CDR3 residues: CASSDSGGFYEQYF. In DNA form, the CDR3 reads TGTGCCAGCAGTGACTCAGGGGGATTTTACGAGCAGTACTTC.

A word on this clone: One end of the junction is discordant with germline, which a read error may explain. The chain carries TRBV2 and TRBJ2-3; 13 nucleotides agree with TRBD2. The CDR3 contains 12 residues. The germline V gene has CDR1 SNHLY and CDR2 FYNNEI. CDR3 in DNA: TGTGCCAGCCCCCGACTAGCGGGGGGTGGGAATTTT. It is translated as CASPRLAGGGNF.

V is TRBV27 and J is TRBJ1-2; TRBD1 matches at 7 bases. Trimming at V came to 5 bases and at J to 3 bases, leaving 6 bases not matched to a gene. The CDR3 sequence is 14 residues long. Germline loops: CDR1 MNHEY, CDR2 SMNVEV (reference sequence). The CDR3 protein is CASSTTGQHYGYTF. CDR3 DNA sequence: TGTGCCAGCAGTACGACGGGACAGCACTATGGCTACACCTTC.

This sequence joins TRBV28 and TRBJ1-5, with D uncertain. Germline assignment: CDR1 MDHEN and CDR2 SYDVKM. This CDR3 spans 15 amino acids. V lost 3 bases to trimming and J lost 7 bases, with 16 bases between them. As DNA, the CDR3 is TGTGCCAGCAGTTTCAGCTTTGGTTTGGGGCAGCCCCAGCATTTT. It translates to CASSFSFGLGQPQHF.

V usage is TRBV7-8 and J usage is TRBJ1-1; weak D call: TRBD1 (5 bases). V lost 5 bases to trimming and J lost 10 bases, with 17 bases between them. The germline gives CDR1 SGHVS, CDR2 FQNEAQ. The CDR3 spans 13 residues. Here the CDR3 DNA reads TGTGCCAGCAGCACGGGACCTAAAGGAGGAGCTTTCTTT. This codes for CASSTGPKGGAFF.

This chain joins TRBV6-5 and TRBJ1-2; no clear D gene. This CDR3 contains 15 residues. From germline, CDR1 is MNHEY and CDR2 SVGAGI. Between the trimmed V and J ends, which lost 5 bases and 5 bases, there was a span of 18 bases. The DNA for the CDR3 is TGTGCCAGCAGTCCACTAGCTCGAACAATTTATGGCTACACCTTC. Residues: CASSPLARTIYGYTF.

In this sample, this clone is hyperexpanded. The gene calls are TRBV4-3 and TRBJ2-5; 9 nucleotides line up with TRBD2. Germline loops: CDR1 LGHNA, CDR2 YSLEER. The CDR3 length is 16 residues. The V gene end was trimmed by 0 bases and the J gene end by 13 bases; junction bases not matched to a gene: 15. CDR3 DNA: TGCGCCAGCAGCCAAGATTTCCCCCTGGCGGGGGGGCTCCCGTACTTC. Translation gives CASSQDFPLAGGLPYF.

The chain is built from TRBV2 and TRBJ1-5; maybe TRBD1 (6 bases). The CDR3 is 15 residues long. V lost 2 bases to trimming and J lost 2 bases, with 10 bases between them. Germline assignment: CDR1 SNHLY and CDR2 FYNNEI. CDR3 sequence (DNA): TGTGCCAGCAGTGAATGGGGACAAGGCAATCAGCCCCAGCATTTT. It encodes CASSEWGQGNQPQHF.